A selection of T cell receptor beta chains follows, all from one sample in a study of early T cells in non-severe SARS-CoV-2 infection. TCRdb re-called the 5' RACE reads with MiXCR, one entry per CDR3 protein. The sample carries 85,000 to 100,000 distinct CDR3 sequences, about 13% recorded once. The sample consisted of whole blood. The receptors were gathered from an adult who was a healthcare worker with PCR-confirmed SARS-CoV-2 infection or an uninfected control (not recorded which). Each CDR3 is given without its conserved first and last residue. A D gene is named only where the DNA matches it firmly.

TRBJ1-5 NA TRBV6-5 ASRGGRENQPQH
TRBJ1-2 NA TRBV7-9 ASSLDGRPSSYGYT
TRBJ2-1 NA TRBV7-9 ASSPMINEQF
TRBJ2-7 TRBD1 TRBV19 ASKSGHRDRGSYEQY
TRBJ2-3 TRBD1 TRBV20-1 SARGVRTGGPDTQY
TRBJ1-2 TRBD1 TRBV19 ATKIGTGGYGYT
TRBJ2-6 TRBD1 TRBV19 ASSGWDRDPSGANVLT
TRBJ2-2 TRBD2 TRBV20-1 SARRLAGTGELF
TRBJ2-4 TRBD1 TRBV3-1 ASSGGQAIQY
TRBJ2-5 NA TRBV3-1 ASPGGGSETQY
TRBJ2-2 NA TRBV4-3 ASSQVRSTGELF
TRBJ2-7 NA TRBV10-2 ASSVAGSGYEQY
TRBJ2-7 NA TRBV6-6 ASSSTGRYEQY
TRBJ1-1 NA TRBV20-1 SALQGSGTEAF
TRBJ2-7 NA TRBV5-1 ASSLKQGGPYEQY
TRBJ2-7 NA TRBV7-9 ASSATPYEQY
TRBJ2-7 NA TRBV11-2 ASSPGHGVASYEQY